A single sample is the source of the 5 T cell receptor beta chains below, sequenced in a study of blood T cell repertoires in COVID-19 (TCRdb year 2020). The library was prepared using the immunoSEQ multiplex PCR assay. This is the immuneACCESS table as TCRdb keeps it, with only in-frame sequences that have V and J called. A part of the clones is gone; compared with another copy, unresolved V genes explain less than half, and the rest is unexplained. This sample comprises just under 85,000 clones, around 82% of them detected only once. The ten largest account for approximately 15% of the sample. Sequencing was performed on peripheral blood. The receptors here all came from an older woman with acute or convalescent COVID-19.

The genes are TRBV24-1 and TRBJ1-2; 12 positions match TRBD1. The V and J ends lost 7 bases and 1 base, in that order; junction bases with no gene match: 9. The CDR3 totals 17 residues. CDR1 and CDR2 (germline): KGHDR, SFDVKD. CDR3 residues: CATSYRDRGLDNYGYTF. CDR3 in DNA: TGTGCCACCAGCTACCGGGACAGGGGGCTGGATAACTATGGCTACACCTTC.

This chain connects TRBV10-3 to TRBJ2-1; D perhaps matches TRBD1 (6 bases). V lost 4 bases to trimming and J lost 0 bases, with 16 bases between them. The CDR3 sequence is 17 residues long. The V gene's germline CDR1 is ENHRY and CDR2 SYGVKD. This CDR3 reads CAISGPQGPGSYNEQFF. The CDR3 DNA follows: TGTGCCATCAGTGGCCCACAGGGTCCCGGCTCCTACAATGAGCAGTTCTTC.

V gene TRBV11-2 combines with J gene TRBJ2-3; the match to TRBD2 covers 12 bases. Germline V gives CDR1 SGHAT, CDR2 FQNNGV. This CDR3 spans 17 amino acids. The V and J ends lost 1 base and 2 bases, in that order; junction bases with no gene match: 4. The CDR3 loop is CASSLGLAGGITDTQYF. CDR3 nucleotide sequence: TGTGCCAGCAGCTTAGGGCTAGCGGGAGGGATCACAGATACGCAGTATTTT.

The chain has TRBV2 and TRBJ1-3, with D uncertain. CDR1 and CDR2 from the germline V gene are SNHLY and FYNNEI. The germline V and J ends were trimmed by 2 bases and 9 bases, with 8 bases remaining between them. The CDR3 is 12 amino acids. This CDR3 reads CASSEHSSTIYF. The CDR3 DNA follows: TGTGCCAGCAGTGAACACAGTAGCACCATATATTTT.

Remarks on this clone: Mismatch with germline at one junction end may stem from a read error. The chain recombines TRBV10-1 with TRBJ2-1, with TRBD2 matching over 13 bases. Germline CDR1 WNHNN, CDR2 SYGVQD (reference sequence). The CDR3 consists of 16 residues. CDR3 DNA: TGCGCCACCAGTGTGGCAGGACTAGCGGGAGACAATGAGCAGTTCTTC. This encodes CATSVAGLAGDNEQFF.